A selection of T cell receptor beta chains follows, all from one sample in a study of blood T cells in healthy people across ages. TCRdb independently ran MiXCR on the 5' RACE reads; one entry per CDR3 protein. This table holds some 1.5 million distinct CDR3 sequences, 28% found once. Specimen: blood. The receptors shown here come from a woman aged 25 to 39 in good health. Each CDR3 is given without its conserved first and last residue. Fields, in order: CDR3 protein, V gene, J gene.

ASSSDWDEQY	TRBV12-3/TRBV12-4	TRBJ2-7
ASSSGTSGITDTQY	TRBV7-6	TRBJ2-3
ANRDTSTDTQY	TRBV11-2	TRBJ2-3
AWFRTEQETQY	TRBV30	TRBJ2-5
ASREREGNEQY	TRBV12-3/TRBV12-4	TRBJ2-5
AGGRVETQY	TRBV6-2/TRBV6-3	TRBJ2-5
ASSPRRGDQPQH	TRBV12-3/TRBV12-4	TRBJ1-5
ASSYGYRGEQY	TRBV6-5	TRBJ2-7
SVYSGNSYEQY	TRBV20-1	TRBJ2-7
ASSLMTTGELF	TRBV7-2	TRBJ2-2
ASSRRTAGANVLT	TRBV7-9	TRBJ2-6
ASSSDEGQPQH	TRBV7-9	TRBJ1-5
ASSLGGDRYINEQF	TRBV7-9	TRBJ2-1
ASSLFAGGLDTQY	TRBV7-3	TRBJ2-3
ASSPRAGSSYNEQF	TRBV7-9	TRBJ2-1
ASSLRDSDNEQF	TRBV5-4	TRBJ2-1
ASFRGGNQPQH	TRBV28	TRBJ1-5
ASRTGRDSYNEQF	TRBV6-5	TRBJ2-1